Following are 20 T cell receptor beta chains from one sample sequenced in a study of cytomegalovirus exposure and HLA in healthy donors. Primers for the PCR totalled 60 Vbeta and 13 Jbeta. TCRdb's copy holds only in-frame clones and misses some; the assay was immunoSEQ multiplex PCR. The sample records approximately 100,000 clones, more than 60% being singletons. Sample: PBMCs. The receptors stem from a man in his sixties in good health and CMV-seropositive.

V and J are TRBV7-3 and TRBJ2-1; 7 nucleotides line up with TRBD2. V was pared by 5 bases and J by 0 bases, with 4 bases of the junction left unmatched. CDR1 SGHTA and CDR2 FQGTGA come from the germline V gene. This CDR3 region has 15 residues. This chain's CDR3 is CASSRRLASYNEQFF. The CDR3 DNA reads TGTGCCAGCAGCCGCCGACTAGCCTCCTACAATGAGCAGTTCTTC. Full variable domain (rest looked up from reference TRBV7-3 and TRBJ2-1): GAGVSQTPSNKVTEKGKYVELRCDPISGHTALYWYRQSLGQGPEFLIYFQGTGAADDSGLPNDRFFAVRPEGSVSTLKIQRTERGDSAVYLCASSRRLASYNEQFFGPGTRLTVL.

This clone was counted once. CDR3 coding DNA: TGTGCCTGGAGTGAGAACAGGCAAGGCAATCAGCCCCAGCATTTT. Its protein is CAWSENRQGNQPQHF. The chain joins TRBV30 to TRBJ1-5; the D gene is possibly TRBD1 (5 bases). V gave up 1 base and J gave up 2 bases, with 12 bases separating them. Germline assignment: CDR1 GTSNPN and CDR2 SVGIG (reference sequence). The length of the CDR3 is 15 residues. The variable domain in full, completed from reference TRBV30 and TRBJ1-5, reads SQTIHQWPATLVQPVGSPLSLECTVEGTSNPNLYWYRQAAGRGLQLLFYSVGIGQISSEVPQNLSASRPQDRQFILSSKKLLLSDSGFYLCAWSENRQGNQPQHFGDGTRLSIL.

The CDR3 sequence is CASSRMTGSSYEQYF. The DNA of the CDR3 is TGTGCCAGCAGCCGCATGACTGGGAGCTCCTACGAGCAGTACTTC. The chain carries TRBV9 and TRBJ2-5; maybe TRBD2 (5 bases). Near its end, the DNA agrees better with TRBJ2-7, so the J call may be wrong. Germline loops: CDR1 SGDLS, CDR2 YYNGEE. CDR3 size: 15 residues.

This chain joins TRBV6-5 and TRBJ2-1; the match to TRBD1 covers 7 bases. The CDR3 extends over 14 amino acids. Trimming cost V 7 bases and J 5 bases; bases outside gene matches: 8. Germline V gene data show CDR1 as MNHEY and CDR2 as SVGAGI. The CDR3 DNA sequence: TGTGCCAGCACACCCGGGACAGCAAACAATGAGCAGTTCTTC. Its translation is CASTPGTANNEQFF.

The chain combines TRBV5-1 with TRBJ2-1; 9 bases line up with TRBD2. The V segment lost 0 bases and the J segment 6 bases; nucleotides outside the gene matches: 4. This CDR3 is 15 amino acids long. In germline, CDR1 is SGHRS, CDR2 YFSETQ. DNA of the CDR3: TGCGCCAGCAGCTTGGGACTAGCGGCGCCCAATGAGCAGTTCTTC. As protein: CASSLGLAAPNEQFF.

The chain employs TRBV19 and TRBJ1-4, with D unclear. The CDR3 is 15 amino acids. CDR1 is LNHDA, CDR2 SQIVND, per germline (reference sequence). Deletions cut 0 bases from V and 7 bases from J, with 12 bases between. In DNA form, the CDR3 reads TGTGCCAGTAGTATAGACAGCCCTGGGAGTGAAAAACTGTTTTTT. Its translation is CASSIDSPGSEKLFF. Using reference TRBV19 and TRBJ1-4 for the parts outside the CDR3, the full variable domain is DGGITQSPKYLFRKEGQNVTLSCEQNLNHDAMYWYRQDPGQGLRLIYYSQIVNDFQKGDIAEGYSVSREKKESFPLTVTSAQKNPTAFYLCASSIDSPGSEKLFFGSGTQLSVL.

The rearrangement joins TRBV28 to TRBJ2-5; D possibly corresponds to TRBD2 (6 bases). V dropped 6 bases and J dropped 2 bases, with 19 bases sitting between them. This CDR3 contains 16 residues. Germline lookup yields CDR1 MDHEN and CDR2 SYDVKM. Written as DNA, the CDR3 is TGTGCCAGCAGCTCCAGTCGGGGGTCAACACAAGAGACCCAGTACTTC. As protein: CASSSSRGSTQETQYF.

The V and J genes are TRBV7-2 and TRBJ1-5; D gene unclear. Germline V lookup: CDR1 SGHTA, CDR2 FQGNSA. V was trimmed by 3 bases and J by 6 bases, leaving 6 bases between them. The CDR3 consists of 12 residues. The CDR3 loop is CASSFQSQPQHF. For the CDR3, the DNA is TGTGCCAGCAGCTTTCAGTCTCAGCCCCAGCATTTT.

The CDR3 DNA sequence: TGCAGCGTTTCTTGGAGCTCTGGAAACACCATATATTTT. Amino acids: CSVSWSSGNTIYF. The chain links TRBV29-1 to TRBJ1-3; D remains ambiguous. The CDR3 length is 13 residues. Trimming took 5 bases from V and 0 from J, leaving 8 bases between them. Germline V CDR1 and CDR2: SQVTM, ANQGSEA.

This clone was detected only once. The CDR3 coding sequence is TGCAGCGTTGATGTAGCGGGGGACACAGATACGCAGTATTTT. It encodes CSVDVAGDTDTQYF. The chain combines TRBV29-1 with TRBJ2-3; TRBD2 agrees at 9 bases. CDR3 length: 14 amino acids. The V gene end was trimmed by 3 bases and the J gene end by 2 bases; junction bases not matched to a gene: 3. Germline CDR1 is SQVTM and CDR2 is ANQGSEA.

The chain recombines TRBV5-1 with TRBJ2-2; D unresolved. The CDR3 sequence is 16 residues long. V was shortened by 0 bases and J by 2 bases, with 11 bases between the two germline ends. Per the germline V gene, CDR1 is SGHRS and CDR2 is YFSETQ. The CDR3 bases are TGCGCCAGCAGCTTGGAAGTGCCGGTAAACACCGGGGAGCTGTTTTTT. Its translation: CASSLEVPVNTGELFF.

The CDR3 region is CASSLIAGRVDTQYF. The DNA of the CDR3 is TGTGCCAGCAGCTTAATCGCGGGGCGGGTGGATACGCAGTATTTT. The chain recombines TRBV7-3 with TRBJ2-3; weak D call: TRBD2 (6 bases). The CDR3 has 15 residues. The ends were cut back, 1 base at V and 6 bases at J, with 14 bases in the middle. The germline V gene encodes CDR1 SGHTA and CDR2 FQGTGA. Supplemented by reference TRBV7-3 and TRBJ2-3, the full variable domain reads GAGVSQTPSNKVTEKGKYVELRCDPISGHTALYWYRQSLGQGPEFLIYFQGTGAADDSGLPNDRFFAVRPEGSVSTLKIQRTERGDSAVYLCASSLIAGRVDTQYFGPGTRLTVL.

This clone was seen only a few times. Other nucleotide sequences in the sample specify the same CDR3. V is TRBV5-1 and J is TRBJ1-4; 7 bases fit TRBD1. This CDR3 is 14 amino acids long. The J segment lost 5 bases and the V segment lost 1 base, leaving 2 bases of the junction unmatched. Germline assignment: CDR1 SGHRS and CDR2 YFSETQ. CDR3 sequence (DNA): TGCGCCAGCAGCTTGTTAGGGGGCAATGAAAAACTGTTTTTT. Protein sequence: CASSLLGGNEKLFF. The variable domain in full, completed from reference TRBV5-1 and TRBJ1-4, reads KAGVTQTPRYLIKTRGQQVTLSCSPISGHRSVSWYQQTPGQGLQFLFEYFSETQRNKGNFPGRFSGRQFSNSRSEMNVSTLELGDSALYLCASSLLGGNEKLFFGSGTQLSVL.

With respect to this clone: The junction differs from germline at one of its ends, possibly a read error. The gene calls are TRBV7-7 and TRBJ2-1, with 7 bases that match TRBD1. This CDR3 is 14 amino acids long. The germline gives CDR1 SSHAT, CDR2 FNYEAQ (reference sequence). The DNA for the CDR3 is TGTGCTAGCAGCCAAAGCGACAGGGCCAATGAGCAGTTCTTC. Protein product: CASSQSDRANEQFF.

The rearrangement joins TRBV5-4 to TRBJ1-3, with a weak D call TRBD1 (6 bases). The V end was cut by 1 base, the J end by 4 bases, with 6 bases between. CDR1 and CDR2 (germline): SGHNT, YYREEE (reference sequence). This CDR3 contains 13 residues. The CDR3 protein is CASSLTGGNTIYF. CDR3 nucleotides: TGTGCCAGCAGCTTGACAGGGGGAAACACCATATATTTT.

This clone has just a few counts. The chain combines TRBV15 with TRBJ2-2, with 10 bases fitting TRBD1. Germline CDR1 reads LNHNV; CDR2 reads YYDKDF (reference sequence). The CDR3 extends over 16 amino acids. The V and J ends lost 3 bases and 2 bases, in that order; junction bases with no gene match: 3. The CDR3 region has the DNA TGTGCCACCAGCAGTTGGACAGGGGGAAACACCGGGGAGCTGTTTTTT. Its protein is CATSSWTGGNTGELFF.

The gene calls are TRBV5-1 and TRBJ2-2; 8 bases map to TRBD2. The germline CDR1 and CDR2 sequences are SGHRS and YFSETQ. The length of the CDR3 is 17 residues. Unmatched junction bases numbered 12, after V lost 7 bases and J lost 1 base. CDR3 nucleotide sequence: TGCGCCAGCTCCGGTCGGGCGGGGGGTCTGAACACCGGGGAGCTGTTTTTT. This translates into CASSGRAGGLNTGELFF.

J is TRBJ1-1 and V is TRBV27; D gene uncertain. The germline V gene encodes CDR1 MNHEY and CDR2 SMNVEV (reference sequence). The germline V and J ends were trimmed by 5 bases and 7 bases, with 11 bases remaining between them. The CDR3 covers 12 residues. CDR3 bases: TGTGCCAGCAGTCCGAACACGAATGAAGCTTTCTTT. Translation: CASSPNTNEAFF.

The CDR3 protein is CASSLERNYGYTF. CDR3 nucleotides: TGTGCCAGCAGCTTAGAACGGAACTATGGCTACACCTTC. J is TRBJ1-2 and V is TRBV7-6, with D unresolved. V was cut by 1 base and J by 2 bases, with 5 bases left in between. The CDR3 is 13 amino acids. Germline CDR1 SGHVS, CDR2 FNYEAQ.

The chain uses TRBV2 and TRBJ1-1, with TRBD1 identical over 11 bases. The trim removed 6 bases at V and 5 bases at J, leaving 5 bases unmatched. The V gene's germline CDR1 is SNHLY and CDR2 FYNNEI. This CDR3 comprises 14 residues. CDR3 DNA sequence: TGTGCCAGCAGCGGGACAGGGGGAACTACTGAAGCTTTCTTT. This codes for CASSGTGGTTEAFF.